This T cell receptor beta chain was recovered during a study of monozygotic twins with inflammatory bowel disease. Study-wide findings and caveats: TCRbeta diversity (inverse Simpson) was lower in IBD patients than in healthy co-twins.

Points on this clonotype: Its antigen is as yet unknown.

Blood was drawn once per donor, and each sample measured 2 to 2.5 ml. Per the germline V gene, CDR1 is LGHNA and CDR2 is YSLEER. The CDR3 is 17 amino acids. Addition of UMIs with a 6-nucleotide sample barcode was achieved by template switching. From its re-call of the 5' RACE reads, TCRdb lists each CDR3 protein once, without DNA. In all, the sample yields about 380,000 distinct CDR3 sequences. The rearrangement joins TRBV4-3 to TRBJ2-1; TCRdb gives TRBD1 as the D gene, but with no DNA this cannot be confirmed. The specimen sequenced was blood. This receptor was obtained from a human donor with ulcerative colitis or Crohn's disease, or a healthy co-twin of an affected twin (not recorded which). The CDR3 here is CASSQDDWTGAYNEQFF.